The present T cell receptor (beta chain) was sequenced within a study of T cell repertoires in cytomegalovirus infection. Study-wide points: Across the ex vivo response, the dominant clonotypes were HLA-C-restricted CMV-specific TCR beta clonotypes.

Trimming shortened V by 5 bases and J by 5 bases, and 15 bases separated the two germline ends. Germline CDR1 is SEHNR and CDR2 is FQNEAQ (reference sequence). The CDR3 loop spans 15 amino acids. This clonotype has just a few counts. Its antigen is as yet unknown. Each CDR3 protein is one row after TCRdb ran MiXCR on the reads. Seen here are 560,000 or so distinct CDR3 sequences, about 17% observed once, and the top ten hold approximately 24%. Input material: CD8+ T cells from PBMCs. The V call is TRBV7-9, the J call TRBJ2-2, with a tentative D call TRBD2 (5 bases). This sequence was found in a human donor in good health (CMV status not recorded). Some clones in this sample may be carry-over from other donors' samples. The CDR3 loop is CASSESGSRTGELFF. CDR3 in DNA: TGTGCCAGCAGCGAGAGCGGCTCAAGAACCGGGGAGCTGTTTTTT.